The source of this T cell receptor beta chain is a study of T cell responses to AZD1222 COVID-19 vaccine. The repertoire was sequenced with immunoSEQ multiplex PCR; TCRdb's copy has only in-frame clones and lacks some. The table lists about 180,000 clones, nearly 95% of them singletons, with around 1.9% in the top ten. Study conclusions and caveats: Nearly half of spike-specific TCRs reportedly target unmutated variant regions. Donors were largely white British and mainly female; clonal diversity was possibly underestimated.

Analysis merged second doses at about 4 or about 12 weeks. Points on this clone: Its specificity is not known.

The CDR3 totals 14 residues. Germline V gene sequence: CDR1 MRHNA, CDR2 SNTAGT. Trimming took off 4 bases at V and 2 bases at J, with 10 bases between the two ends. The sequence came from an adult who received the AZD1222 COVID-19 vaccine. Sequences were derived from peripheral blood, sampled 28 days after the second AZD1222 dose. The chain is built from TRBV6-4 and TRBJ2-3; the D gene is possibly TRBD2 (6 bases). The CDR3 DNA reads as TGTGCCAGCAGTGGCGGGGCCCACACAGATACGCAGTATTTT. This gives the protein CASSGGAHTDTQYF.